The rows below give T cell receptor beta chains drawn from one sample of a study of blood T cell repertoires in COVID-19. Profiled with immunoSEQ multiplex PCR; TCRdb holds only in-frame clones, not every one. The sample has around 170,000 clones; more than 70% are singletons. Sequenced: peripheral blood. All receptors derive from a man aged 50 to 59 with active or convalescent COVID-19. CDR3s include the opening cysteine and the closing phenylalanine or tryptophan. A D gene is named only where the DNA matches it firmly. The size field is filled for only some rows; it gives once, few, many or a size class.

TRBD2	TRBV5-4	TRBJ2-1	NA	TGTGCCAGCAGCTTCGAGTCCCGGACTAGCGGGAGCAATGAGCAGTTCTTC	CASSFESRTSGSNEQFF
TRBD2	TRBV24-1	TRBJ2-3	NA	TGTGCCACCAGTGTACGTCTTCCTTCGCCTAGCGGGAGCTCCACAGATACGCAGTATTTT	CATSVRLPSPSGSSTDTQYF
TRBD2	TRBV20-1	TRBJ2-3	NA	TGCAGTGCTAGTCAGGGTGGGGGGGGCACAGATACGCAGTATTTT	CSASQGGGGTDTQYF
TRBD1	TRBV19	TRBJ1-5	NA	TGTGCCAGTGAAAAGCGTCAGGGACAGGGGAATCAGCCCCAGCATTTT	CASEKRQGQGNQPQHF
NA	TRBV19	TRBJ1-5	NA	TGTGCCAGTAGTCAGGGACCAGGGGGCAATCAGCCCCAGCATTTT	CASSQGPGGNQPQHF
TRBD2	TRBV7-2	TRBJ2-1	NA	TGTGCCAGCAGTTTCCGGGGGGGCGGATACAATGAGCAGTTCTTC	CASSFRGGGYNEQFF
NA	TRBV24-1	TRBJ2-7	NA	TGTGCCACCAGTGATCACAGTTTCGAGCAGTACTTC	CATSDHSFEQYF
NA	TRBV23-1	TRBJ2-1	NA	TGCGCCAGCAGTCCACATCGCTATGAGCAGTTCTTC	CASSPHRYEQFF
NA	TRBV27	TRBJ2-3	NA	TGTGCCAGCAGGGTAGGAGGCACAGATACGCAGTATTTT	CASRVGGTDTQYF
TRBD2	TRBV9	TRBJ2-2	NA	TGTGCCAGCAGCCCCAGACTAGCGGGAGGCACGAACACCGGGGAGCTGTTTTTT	CASSPRLAGGTNTGELFF
TRBD1	TRBV10-3	TRBJ2-7	NA	TGTGCCATCAGTGTAGGGGGACAGGATAACGAGCAGTACTTC	CAISVGGQDNEQYF
TRBD1	TRBV5-1	TRBJ2-7	NA	TGCGCCAGCAGCTTGGGGGGGACAGGTCCCTACGAGCAGTACTTC	CASSLGGTGPYEQYF
TRBD1	TRBV6-5	TRBJ1-2	once	TGTGCCACCACAGGGGACGGTGGTGGCTACACCTTC	CATTGDGGGYTF
NA	TRBV5-6	TRBJ2-5	once	TGTGCCAGCAGCCCCCGTCAGGGTAAAGAGACCCAGTACTTC	CASSPRQGKETQYF
NA	TRBV7-9	TRBJ2-7	NA	TGTGCCAGCAGCTTAGCGGGGCTCGGGGGTTACGAGCAGTACTTC	CASSLAGLGGYEQYF
TRBD2	TRBV28	TRBJ2-7	NA	TGTGCCAGCAGTTTTCGGACAGCGGGGGGCTACGAGCAGTACTTC	CASSFRTAGGYEQYF
TRBD2	TRBV5-6	TRBJ2-5	many	TGTGCCAGCAGCCCTAAAAGGACTAGCGGGAGCCCAGAGACCCAGTACTTC	CASSPKRTSGSPETQYF
NA	TRBV19	TRBJ2-2	NA	TGTGCCAGTAGCTTACATGAGGCCGGGGAGCTGTTTTTT	CASSLHEAGELFF
NA	TRBV15	TRBJ1-6	NA	TGTGCCACCAGCAGAGGCAGGGATAATTCACCCCTCCACTTT	CATSRGRDNSPLHF
TRBD1	TRBV6-5	TRBJ1-4	NA	TGTGCCAGCAGTCGGCTGGGACAGGGAAATGAAAAACTGTTTTTT	CASSRLGQGNEKLFF
NA	TRBV12-3/TRBV12-4	TRBJ2-7	NA	TGTGCCAGCAGTCCAGGATCGACCTACGAGCAGTACTTC	CASSPGSTYEQYF
TRBD2	TRBV7-7	TRBJ2-3	NA	TGTGCTAGCAGCTTAACTAGCGGGAGCACAGATACGCAGTATTTT	CASSLTSGSTDTQYF
TRBD2	TRBV19	TRBJ2-5	NA	TGTGCCAGTACTCCACAGGTTGGGAGGGTCCAAGAGACCCAGTACTTC	CASTPQVGRVQETQYF
NA	TRBV15	TRBJ2-7	NA	TGTGCCACCAGCAGAGATCGAACCGGCTACGAGCAGTACTTC	CATSRDRTGYEQYF
NA	TRBV27	TRBJ2-3	NA	TGTGCCAGCAGTACCACTAGCACAGATACGCAGTATTTT	CASSTTSTDTQYF
NA	TRBV18	TRBJ2-2	once	TGTGCCAGCTCCTGGCAGGGCGGCACCGGGGAGCTGTTTTTT	CASSWQGGTGELFF
NA	TRBV5-8	TRBJ1-5	NA	TGTGCCAGCAGCGGTGGGACTCTGGGGAGCAATCAGCCCCAGCATTTT	CASSGGTLGSNQPQHF
TRBD1	TRBV29-1	TRBJ1-1	once	TGCAGCGTCCGACAGGGGGGAACTGAAGCTTTCTTT	CSVRQGGTEAFF
NA	TRBV6-5	TRBJ1-1	NA	TGTGCCAGCAGTTACTCCTGGCGGGGGAACACTGAAGCTTTCTTT	CASSYSWRGNTEAFF
NA	TRBV5-1	TRBJ2-6	NA	TGCGCCAGCAGCTTGGCCTCAGGGGGGTTAGCCTCTGGGGCCAACGTCCTGACTTTC	CASSLASGGLASGANVLTF
NA	TRBV2	TRBJ1-1	once	TGTGCCAGCAGTGGGACACGGAACACTGAAGCTTTCTTT	CASSGTRNTEAFF
NA	TRBV20-1	TRBJ2-1	NA	TGCAGTGCTAGTGAGACTCGTAGTAGTCAGTTCTTC	CSASETRSSQFF
NA	TRBV11-3	TRBJ2-3	NA	TGTGCCAGCAGCTTATCGCACGGGGAGGCAGCCACAGATACGCAGTATTTT	CASSLSHGEAATDTQYF